Included here is one TCR beta chain sequence, with context. Antigen: not known. This sample stems from a study of cytomegalovirus exposure and HLA in healthy donors. Study results and limitations: In a later analysis, productive TCRs from donors in an Asian-associated ancestry cluster reportedly carried fewer N-insertions than the cohort mean. Association of a missense DCLRE1C variant with TCR beta V- and J-gene trimming was reported in a later analysis.

13 Jbeta primers and 60 Vbeta primers were used for the PCR. TCRdb keeps only in-frame clones here, not all; method: immunoSEQ multiplex PCR. Among over 150,000 clones listed, less than 90% were seen once. V shed 0 bases and J shed 8 bases, with 12 bases lying between them. The CDR3 loop spans 14 amino acids. The germline CDR1 and CDR2 sequences are SGHNT and YYREEE (reference sequence). The receptor was isolated from a boy aged 2 to 10 in good health and CMV-seronegative. The sequenced material came from PBMCs. The chain carries TRBV5-4 and TRBJ2-1; D may be TRBD2 (7 bases). The CDR3 sequence is CASSLEGGADEQFF. CDR3 in DNA: TGTGCCAGCAGCTTGGAGGGGGGGGCGGATGAGCAGTTCTTC.